The clone carrying this T cell receptor beta chain was seen more than once but under ten times. The germline V gene has CDR1 SQVTM and CDR2 ANQGSEA. CDR3 size: 15 residues. V lost 4 bases and J lost 0; bases outside the gene matches: 5. This sample was included in a study of tumour-infiltrating T cells in Burkitt lymphoma. About the research overall: Productive clonality predicted overall and progression-free survival.

Libraries were prepared by immunoSEQ multiplex PCR; TCRdb keeps only in-frame clonotypes and omits some of them. The sample includes 15,000 to 20,000 clones, roughly 85% of them seen just once. This receptor was taken from a human donor with diffuse large B-cell lymphoma. The sequenced material came from tumor tissue. The chain carries TRBV29-1 and TRBJ2-2; 7 positions match TRBD1. This CDR3 reads CSVAAGTANTGELFF. DNA of the CDR3: TGCAGCGTTGCAGCCGGGACAGCGAACACCGGGGAGCTGTTTTTT.